The entry below describes one T cell receptor beta chain. The specificity of this receptor is unknown. Per-base quality was not reported, and no clone a single base away is much larger than it. This record comes from a study of CD8+ T cells in alopecia areata (dated by TCRdb to the late 2010s). General notes on the study: The study used high-throughput TCRbeta sequencing to examine T cell clonal expansion in alopecia areata, in both the C3H/HeJ mouse model and human patients. Human TCRbeta sequencing covered scalp tissue and sorted CD4+ and CD8+ peripheral blood T cells from patchy and totalis/universalis alopecia areata patients and healthy controls. Clonality in the scalp was compared among normal scalp (n=4), patchy alopecia areata scalp (n=8), and alopecia totalis/universalis scalp (n=8). RNA was extracted with the PAXgene miRNA kit for fixed scalp, the miRNeasy kit for PBMCs, and the RNeasy kit for mouse skin. TCRbeta CDR3 regions were amplified by immunoSEQ multiplex PCR using 35 Vbeta forward and 13 Jbeta reverse primers. General study outcomes and caveats: Lesional scalp, especially in alopecia totalis/universalis, showed higher clonality and more expanded CD8+ clones than normal scalp, suggesting antigenic drive. Unlike mouse skin, which is dominated by gammadelta T cells, normal human skin has resident alphabeta T cells that are also sequenced, and this complicates analysis of the scalp TCR repertoire. Shared TCR sequences between patients were less evident than in mice, which may be partly attributable to HLA diversity in the patient population.

The germline V gene (reference sequence) gives CDR1 as SEHNR and CDR2 as FQNEAQ. Spanning cysteine to phenylalanine, the CDR3 consists of 15 amino acids. Of the read, only the CDR3 DNA is kept; its 45 bases are in frame from base 1. After removal of 5 bases from V and 1 base from J, the junction retains 3 bases not matched to a gene. Library preparation was by the immunoSEQ multiplex PCR assay. RNA was extracted from all samples and reverse transcribed into cDNA, which served as template for TCR sequencing. SuperScript III was used to make first-strand cDNA, primed with a 2:1 mix of oligo-dT and random hexamers. A synthetic immune receptor repertoire was used to assess amplification bias, and residual bias was removed computationally. The authors' analysis ran thus. Raw reads were preprocessed to remove errors, and CDR3 was defined by IMGT conventions from the conserved cysteine to phenylalanine. To get clonality, Shannon entropy was normalized by log2 of the number of productive unique TCRs and the result was subtracted from 1. CD4 or CD8 identity of scalp clones was inferred by cross-referencing scalp TCRbeta sequences with sorted blood CD4 and CD8 repertoires. Imported from immuneACCESS, the table was reduced by TCRdb to in-frame sequences with V and J called. These copies leave out some clones; in studies compared against another copy, an unresolved V gene accounts for under half, and the cause of the remainder is not known. The V and J calls and clone size are taken from that table; D and trimming were inferred from the DNA. The sample table lists approximately 98,000 clones, approximately 50% of them with a count of one. The ten biggest clones cover 20% to 25% of the sample.

Lesional scalp punch biopsies and peripheral blood were obtained from alopecia areata patients. PBMCs were isolated by density centrifugation and stained for CD3, CD4 and CD8, and CD4+ and CD8+ T cells were sorted on a FACSAria. As part of a multicenter biomarker study, untreated alopecia areata patients were recruited. In five patients from the biomarker study, blood CD8+ T cells were sorted further into NKG2D-low and NKG2D-high fractions. The chain is made from TRBV7-9 and TRBJ2-1, with 9 bases aligning to TRBD2. Source material: NKG2D-low CD8+ T cells sorted from blood. Sample cell subset or site, as interpreted from the label and publication: sorted CD8+ NKG2D-low blood T cells. This receptor was obtained from a human donor with alopecia areata. In nucleotide form, the sequence is TGTGCCAGCAGCCAAAGCGGGGGGTCCTACAATGAGCAGTTCTTC. This translates into CASSQSGGSYNEQFF.